Listed below are T cell receptor beta chains from one sample, sequenced in a study of naive and memory T cell subsets. From the UMI-ligation and nested PCR reads, TCRdb called clonotypes with MiXCR, one entry per CDR3 protein. The sample includes 15,000 to 20,000 distinct CDR3 sequences, 8% to 10% seen only once; the top ten take 6.5% to 7%. The sample consisted of skin, taken from a tuberculin skin test site. Source of these receptors: an adult in good health. CDR3s include the opening cysteine and the closing phenylalanine or tryptophan. A D gene is named only where the DNA matches it firmly. Clone size is not always given. Where it is, it says once, few, many or a class for expanded clones.

CDR3 length,clone size,D gene,J gene,V gene,CDR3 protein,CDR3 DNA
17,few,TRBD2,TRBJ2-1,TRBV9,CASSVGLAGGPIDEQFF,TGTGCCAGCAGCGTAGGATTAGCGGGAGGGCCTATCGATGAGCAGTTCTTC
14,.,TRBD1,TRBJ1-1,TRBV28,CASRLGQTNTEAFF,TGTGCCAGCAGGCTGGGACAGACGAACACTGAAGCTTTCTTT
17,.,.,TRBJ1-1,TRBV5-6,CASSLSLRGLSDTEAFF,TGTGCCAGCAGCTTGAGTTTACGGGGGCTGTCGGACACTGAAGCTTTCTTT
16,.,.,TRBJ2-3,TRBV7-2,CASSLRSPSITDTQYF,TGTGCCAGCAGCTTAAGATCTCCCAGCATCACAGATACGCAGTATTTT
16,many,.,TRBJ2-1,TRBV6-2/TRBV6-3,CASSSLSRDLYNEQFF,TGTGCCAGCAGTTCCCTCTCCCGGGACCTATACAATGAGCAGTTCTTC
13,.,.,TRBJ1-1,TRBV7-6,CASSFRRDTEAFF,TGTGCCAGCAGCTTTAGGCGGGACACTGAAGCTTTCTTT
14,.,.,TRBJ1-1,TRBV7-2,CASSLGGWNTEAFF,TGTGCCAGCAGCTTAGGGGGGTGGAACACTGAAGCTTTCTTT
13,medium-sized,.,TRBJ2-3,TRBV7-9,CASSLVGTDTQYF,TGTGCCAGCAGCTTAGTAGGCACAGATACGCAGTATTTT
13,medium-sized,TRBD1,TRBJ1-2,TRBV29-1,CSVYTGTGDGDTF,TGCAGCGTCTACACCGGGACAGGGGATGGCGACACCTTC
12,many,.,TRBJ2-1,TRBV29-1,CSVRAPVYEQFF,TGCAGCGTGCGGGCCCCTGTCTATGAGCAGTTCTTC
13,many,.,TRBJ1-1,TRBV11-2,CASSHQGRAEAFF,TGTGCCAGCAGCCACCAGGGGCGCGCTGAAGCTTTCTTT
13,many,TRBD1,TRBJ2-3,TRBV5-4,CASSRDREGTQYF,TGTGCCAGCAGCCGAGACAGGGAAGGTACGCAGTATTTT
18,many,.,TRBJ2-1,TRBV7-3,CASSLKPGRAVRHNEQFF,TGTGCCAGCAGCTTAAAGCCTGGGCGAGCGGTGCGGCACAATGAGCAGTTCTTC
13,few,.,TRBJ2-2,TRBV11-2,CASSSAGAGELFF,TGTGCCAGCAGCTCCGCTGGGGCCGGGGAGCTGTTTTTT
15,.,.,TRBJ2-7,TRBV6-1,CASSESYRVVYEQYF,TGTGCCAGCAGTGAGAGCTACAGGGTAGTCTACGAGCAGTACTTC
15,.,TRBD1,TRBJ2-7,TRBV7-9,CASSLGRDSPYEQYF,TGTGCCAGCAGCTTAGGCCGGGACAGTCCCTACGAGCAGTACTTC
14,few,.,TRBJ1-1,TRBV30,CAWTPGPLNTEAFF,TGTGCCTGGACCCCTGGACCGTTGAACACTGAAGCTTTCTTT
17,few,.,TRBJ2-1,TRBV10-3,CAISDGRASTGYNEQFF,TGTGCCATCAGTGATGGTCGGGCGTCAACGGGGTACAATGAGCAGTTCTTC
14,.,TRBD1,TRBJ2-7,TRBV12-3/TRBV12-4,CASRDRGPYYEQYF,TGTGCCAGCAGAGACAGGGGACCCTACTACGAGCAGTACTTC
14,many,.,TRBJ2-7,TRBV7-6,CASSLGGGGYEQYF,TGTGCCAGCAGCTTAGGAGGGGGGGGATACGAGCAGTACTTC
12,medium-sized,.,TRBJ1-4,TRBV7-9,CARVATNEKLFF,TGTGCCAGAGTTGCAACTAATGAAAAACTGTTTTTT
12,.,.,TRBJ2-7,TRBV28,CASSLIAYEQYF,TGTGCCAGCAGTTTAATCGCCTACGAGCAGTACTTC
15,many,TRBD2,TRBJ2-1,TRBV5-1,CASSRIAGGLVEQFF,TGCGCCAGCAGCCGTATAGCGGGGGGGCTTGTTGAGCAGTTCTTC
16,.,.,TRBJ1-3,TRBV18,CASSPGGQTDGNTIYF,TGTGCCAGCTCACCGGGAGGACAGACCGACGGAAACACCATATATTTT
15,many,.,TRBJ2-5,TRBV7-9,CASSGWRVDWETQYF,TGTGCCAGCAGCGGCTGGCGGGTGGATTGGGAGACCCAGTACTTC
13,many,TRBD1,TRBJ1-5,TRBV7-2,CASSGQANQPQHF,TGTGCCAGCAGCGGACAGGCGAATCAGCCCCAGCATTTT